Each of the 26 T cell receptor beta chains below was sequenced from the same sample in a study of T cells after yellow fever vaccination. TCRdb re-analysed the 5' RACE reads in MiXCR, keeping a single row per CDR3 protein. The sample lists around 250,000 distinct CDR3 sequences; about 7% were seen once. The source was CD4+ T cells sorted from PBMCs, collected 15 days after the yellow fever booster vaccination. Source of these receptors: a man between 25 and 39 years old who received the YFV17D yellow fever vaccine.

This clonotype was recorded a few times. V usage is TRBV29-1 and J usage is TRBJ2-1; 7 bases fit TRBD1. V lost 6 bases to trimming and J lost 2 bases; unmatched junction nucleotides: 7. The germline CDR1 and CDR2 sequences are SQVTM and ANQGSEA. CDR3 length: 14 amino acids. CDR3 loop: CSVNYRGAYNEQFF. The DNA for the CDR3 is TGCAGCGTAAACTACAGGGGCGCCTACAATGAGCAGTTCTTC.

This clonotype was seen many times. The rearrangement uses TRBV4-3 and TRBJ2-7, with D possibly matching TRBD2 (7 bases). Per germline, CDR1 LGHNA and CDR2 YSLEER. V was trimmed by 0 bases and J by 4 bases, leaving 13 bases between them. The length of the CDR3 is 15 residues. The CDR3 DNA is TGCGCCAGCAGCCAAGATTTCGGGGGGCGGTACGAGCAGTACTTC. Encoded protein: CASSQDFGGRYEQYF.

This clonotype came up a few times. The rearrangement links TRBV4-3 to TRBJ2-7; the D gene is possibly TRBD1 (5 bases). Per the germline V gene, CDR1 is LGHNA and CDR2 is YSLEER. This CDR3 spans 15 amino acids. V gave up 0 bases and J gave up 4 bases, with 13 bases separating them. CDR3 nucleotides: TGCGCCAGCAGCCAAGATTACGAACAGGCATACGAGCAGTACTTC. This sequence encodes CASSQDYEQAYEQYF.

This clonotype showed up just a few times. CDR3: CASSLAGGDGYTF. The DNA for the CDR3 is TGTGCCAGCAGCTTGGCAGGGGGTGATGGCTACACCTTC. The rearrangement joins TRBV5-4 to TRBJ1-2, with 7 nucleotides matching TRBD1. Trimming took 0 bases from V and 6 from J; bases not matched to a gene: 2. The CDR3 contains 13 residues. Germline V gene sequence: CDR1 SGHNT, CDR2 YYREEE (reference sequence).

The sample holds many counts of this clonotype. The chain couples TRBV3-1 to TRBJ2-3; D ambiguous. The CDR3 spans 12 residues. CDR1 is LGHDT and CDR2 is YNNKEL in the germline V gene (reference sequence). Trimming shortened V by 2 bases and J by 7 bases, and 7 bases separated the two germline ends. This CDR3 is CASSQFVHTQYF. CDR3 DNA: TGTGCCAGCAGCCAATTTGTCCATACGCAGTATTTT.

The V and J genes are TRBV29-1 and TRBJ2-3; D remains unclear. V lost 1 base and J 2 bases, leaving 7 bases between the germline ends. CDR3 size: 13 residues. The germline gives CDR1 SQVTM, CDR2 ANQGSEA. CDR3 in DNA: TGCAGCGTTGAAGGAGCAGTCACAGATACGCAGTATTTT. Residues: CSVEGAVTDTQYF.

The CDR3 loop is CAIRVLANRGDTQYF. CDR3 in DNA: TGTGCCATCCGAGTTTTGGCAAACAGGGGAGATACGCAGTATTTT. The chain couples TRBV10-3 to TRBJ2-3; 7 bases are shared with TRBD1. The V gene end was trimmed by 8 bases and the J gene end by 5 bases; junction bases not matched to a gene: 13. From germline, CDR1 is ENHRY and CDR2 SYGVKD. CDR3 length equals 15 residues.

This clonotype was seen more than once but under ten times. The chain has TRBV7-9 and TRBJ2-3; TRBD2 might be the D (6 bases). This CDR3 region has 15 residues. V was trimmed by 5 bases and J by 2 bases, leaving 14 bases between them. Germline CDR1 is SEHNR and CDR2 is FQNEAQ (reference sequence). The CDR3 sequence is CASSQTRGITDTQYF. The DNA for the CDR3 is TGTGCCAGCAGCCAAACTCGGGGGATCACAGATACGCAGTATTTT.

CDR3 coding DNA: TGTGCCAGCAGCGTAGAGGGCAGAAGTCTGCAAGAGACCCAGTACTTC. Protein: CASSVEGRSLQETQYF. The chain is built from TRBV9 and TRBJ2-5; D is unresolved. V was clipped by 0 bases and J by 2 bases, with 14 bases between them. The CDR3 runs to 16 residues. From germline, CDR1 is SGDLS and CDR2 YYNGEE.

This clonotype was seen a handful of times. This sequence joins TRBV20-1 and TRBJ2-5, with 10 bases aligning to TRBD1. J was trimmed by 4 bases and V by 1 base; bases with no gene match: 12. This CDR3 comprises 17 residues. The germline CDR1 and CDR2 sequences are DFQATT and SNEGSKA (reference sequence). The CDR3 is CSARASPGQGMAETQYF. As DNA, the CDR3 is TGCAGTGCTAGAGCCTCCCCGGGACAGGGGATGGCAGAGACCCAGTACTTC.

The chain carries TRBV20-1 and TRBJ2-1, with 10 bases that match TRBD2. The CDR3 is 15 amino acids. Trimming at V came to 0 bases and at J to 10 bases, leaving 9 bases not matched to a gene. Germline V gene sequence: CDR1 DFQATT, CDR2 SNEGSKA (reference sequence). In DNA form, the CDR3 reads TGCAGTGCTAGAGATGGAAGCGGGAGGGCCCGAGAGCAGTTCTTC. This encodes CSARDGSGRAREQFF.

V and J are TRBV5-4 and TRBJ2-1, with D possibly TRBD2 on 5 matching bases. From germline, CDR1 is SGHNT and CDR2 YYREEE (reference sequence). Trimming stripped 5 bases from V and 7 bases from J, with 22 bases between. The CDR3 has 16 amino acids. The CDR3: CASSIDHLSRGNEQFF. In nucleotides, the CDR3 is TGTGCCAGCAGTATTGATCACCTATCCCGAGGGAATGAGCAGTTCTTC. The whole variable domain, filled in from reference TRBV5-4 and TRBJ2-1, reads ETGVTQSPTHLIKTRGQQVTLRCSSQSGHNTVSWYQQALGQGPQFIFQYYREEENGRGNFPPRFSGLQFPNYSSELNVNALELDDSALYLCASSIDHLSRGNEQFFGPGTRLTVL.

The V and J genes are TRBV12-3 or TRBV12-4 and TRBJ1-2; D unclear. CDR3 length equals 18 residues. The V end lost 1 base, the J end lost 0 bases, and 18 bases lay between the germline ends. This CDR3 reads CASSLVATRRASNYGYTF. CDR3 nucleotides: TGTGCCAGCAGTTTAGTAGCGACCCGACGGGCCTCTAACTATGGCTACACCTTC.

With regard to this clonotype: A single base separates this from a much larger clone, so it may be a read error. This chain links TRBV4-3 with TRBJ2-5; the match to TRBD1 covers 7 bases. The CDR3 contains 14 residues. Germline CDR1 is LGHNA and CDR2 is YSLEER. The CDR3 coding sequence is TGCGCCATCAGCCGTGGGAGACAGGGAGAGACCCAGTACTTC. This translates into CAISRGRQGETQYF.

The sample holds many counts of this clonotype. A junction end diverges from the germline sequence, so it may reflect a read error. The chain couples TRBV12-3 or TRBV12-4 to TRBJ2-5; D ambiguous. This CDR3 comprises 11 residues. CDR3 in DNA: TGCGCCAGCAGCTTTAGGGAGACCCAGTACTTC. This encodes CASSFRETQYF.

This clonotype was seen many times. J is TRBJ2-1 and V is TRBV30; 10 bases align to TRBD2. Trimming at V came to 4 bases and at J to 7 bases, leaving 10 bases not matched to a gene. The CDR3 spans 15 residues. The germline CDR1 and CDR2 sequences are GTSNPN and SVGIG (reference sequence). The CDR3 DNA sequence: TGTGCCTGGACCCCCAGCGGGAGGGCCATAAATGAGCAGTTCTTC. It encodes CAWTPSGRAINEQFF.

The genes are TRBV29-1 and TRBJ1-4; D not resolved. The germline CDR1 and CDR2 sequences are SQVTM and ANQGSEA. The V end lost 4 bases, the J end lost 3 bases, and 6 bases lay between the germline ends. This CDR3 region has 12 residues. This CDR3 reads CSVGGPNEKLFF. DNA for the CDR3: TGCAGCGTTGGAGGGCCTAATGAAAAACTGTTTTTT.

In DNA form, the CDR3 reads TGCGCCAGCAGCTTATCAGGGACAGAGACCCAGTACTTC. This translates into CASSLSGTETQYF. The genes are TRBV5-1 and TRBJ2-5; D tentatively reads TRBD1 or TRBD2 (5 bases each). Germline-derived CDR1 and CDR2 are SGHRS and YFSETQ. Between the trimmed V and J ends, which lost 2 bases and 4 bases, there was a span of 9 bases. The CDR3 has 13 residues. The full variable domain, rest sourced from reference TRBV5-1 and TRBJ2-5, is KAGVTQTPRYLIKTRGQQVTLSCSPISGHRSVSWYQQTPGQGLQFLFEYFSETQRNKGNFPGRFSGRQFSNSRSEMNVSTLELGDSALYLCASSLSGTETQYFGPGTRLLVL.

This clonotype was seen only a few times. The genes are TRBV12-3 or TRBV12-4 and TRBJ2-3; D tentatively reads TRBD1 or TRBD2 (6 bases each). The V gene lost 3 bases and the J gene lost 2 bases, with 21 bases spanning the gap. The CDR3 has 18 amino acids. This CDR3 is CASSLYTGQAGYTDTQYF. The DNA for the CDR3 is TGTGCCAGCAGTTTGTACACAGGGCAGGCGGGATACACAGATACGCAGTATTTT.

The chain couples TRBV20-1 to TRBJ2-3; 9 bases fit TRBD2. V gave up 7 bases and J gave up 5 bases; unmatched junction bases: 7. The CDR3 runs 13 residues. Germline V gene sequence: CDR1 DFQATT, CDR2 SNEGSKA (reference sequence). This CDR3 is CSERAGGVDTQYF. The CDR3 region has the DNA TGCAGTGAGCGAGCGGGAGGAGTAGATACGCAGTATTTT.

The chain employs TRBV10-3 and TRBJ2-7; the match to TRBD2 covers 14 bases. V shed 6 bases and J 6 bases; nucleotides not matched to a gene: 13. Germline V gene data show CDR1 as ENHRY and CDR2 as SYGVKD. CDR3 length: 17 residues. This chain's CDR3 is CAISPTAGLAGGAEQYF. DNA of the CDR3: TGTGCCATCAGCCCAACCGCAGGACTAGCGGGAGGCGCCGAGCAGTACTTC.

The rearrangement uses TRBV5-1 and TRBJ2-5; tentative D call: TRBD2 (6 bases). Germline V gene lookup returns CDR1 SGHRS and CDR2 YFSETQ. The CDR3 length is 14 residues. The V gene lost 0 bases and the J gene lost 5 bases, with 11 bases spanning the gap. The DNA of the CDR3 is TGCGCCAGCAGCTTGGTGGGGGGAGCCGAGACCCAGTACTTC. Translating it yields CASSLVGGAETQYF.

This chain connects TRBV20-1 to TRBJ2-1; unclear D gene. This CDR3 has 11 amino acids. V dropped 1 base and J dropped 9 bases, with 7 bases sitting between them. The germline gives CDR1 DFQATT, CDR2 SNEGSKA (reference sequence). The CDR3 spells CSARVEPEQFF. The CDR3 nucleotides read TGCAGTGCTAGAGTGGAGCCTGAGCAGTTCTTC.

The table lists this clonotype with a few counts. The genes are TRBV6-1 and TRBJ2-7, with 8 bases fitting TRBD2. The J segment lost 0 bases and the V segment lost 6 bases, leaving 16 bases of the junction unmatched. The CDR3 length is 18 residues. CDR1 is MNHNS and CDR2 is SASEGT in the germline V gene. CDR3 region: CASSDPLAGNRHSYEQYF. The CDR3 DNA reads TGTGCCAGCAGCGACCCTTTAGCGGGGAACCGACACTCCTACGAGCAGTACTTC.

The table lists this clonotype with many counts. The chain joins TRBV15 to TRBJ2-3, with a tentative D call TRBD2 (6 bases). V was clipped by 3 bases and J by 2 bases, with 9 bases between them. The germline V gene has CDR1 LNHNV and CDR2 YYDKDF (reference sequence). The CDR3 sequence is 14 residues long. DNA for the CDR3: TGTGCCACCAGCAGCGGGACTCACACAGATACGCAGTATTTT. This translates into CATSSGTHTDTQYF.

At least ten counts were recorded for this clonotype. The junction and the germline gene differ at one end; a read error may be behind it. This chain connects TRBV5-4 to TRBJ2-7; no clear D gene. Germline CDR1 reads SGHNT; CDR2 reads YYREEE (reference sequence). The CDR3 has 14 amino acids. CDR3 sequence (DNA): TGTGCCAGCAGTTTGGACGGATACTCCTACGAGCAGTACTTC. It encodes CASSLDGYSYEQYF.